Listed below are T cell receptor beta chains from one sample, sequenced in a study of regulatory T cells in long-lasting Graves disease. TCRdb ran MiXCR on the multiplex PCR reads and lists one entry per CDR3 protein. Of 400,000 to 450,000 distinct CDR3 sequences listed, about 15% were seen once; the top ten hold over 15%. The same sample was also used in a study of T cells in Graves' hyperthyroidism and ophthalmopathy.

The sequenced sample was peripheral blood mononuclear cells (PBMCs), obtained at new diagnosis, from a patient treated with antithyroid drugs. The receptor source for this set is a woman younger than 45 with Graves disease. Both conserved end residues are trimmed from each CDR3.

TRBJ1-5	TRBV18	ASSRAGGDQPQH
TRBJ2-5	TRBV20-1	SGFVTGSKETQY
TRBJ2-3	TRBV4-1	ASSHGGSPSGKDTQY
TRBJ2-7	TRBV11-2	ASSLTGTYEQY
TRBJ2-3	TRBV6-4	ASGGTSGRSDTQY
TRBJ2-5	TRBV11-2	ASSQAGAGKTQY
TRBJ2-5	TRBV10-3	AISGASREWGTQY
TRBJ2-1	TRBV11-2	ASTRGASGDNEQF
TRBJ2-1	TRBV14	ASSQERLAGGSSSYNEQF
TRBJ2-1	TRBV9	ASSVAISGMDEQF
TRBJ2-7	TRBV20-1	SAGGESYEQY
TRBJ1-2	TRBV6-1	ASSESGWNYGYT
TRBJ1-4	TRBV5-1	ASSLTHNEKLF
TRBJ2-7	TRBV7-9	ASSGTSGSPRCSYEQY
TRBJ2-3	TRBV19	ASRREGWDTQY
TRBJ2-3	TRBV20-1	SATDGTDTQY
TRBJ2-2	TRBV5-1	ASRTGGTGELF
TRBJ2-7	TRBV20-1	SARDDYEQY
TRBJ1-5	TRBV27	ASSLVGRLNQPQH
TRBJ1-1	TRBV20-1	SARAGGDTEAF
TRBJ1-2	TRBV4-1	ASSPQGPGPMGYGYT
TRBJ2-2	TRBV12-3/TRBV12-4	ASRGSGIAGELF
TRBJ2-1	TRBV6-1	ASRLAGGGDEQF
TRBJ2-2	TRBV12-3/TRBV12-4	ASGKGLAGVGNTGELF
TRBJ2-1	TRBV5-1	ASSLTSGIRNEQF
TRBJ1-5	TRBV3-1	ASSQDGTQPQH
TRBJ2-7	TRBV7-8	ASSPTSGRAVNEQY
TRBJ2-1	TRBV6-2/TRBV6-3	ASSPKLVLPNEQF
TRBJ2-3	TRBV12-3/TRBV12-4	ASSLRAGLASSNTQY
TRBJ2-1	TRBV9	ASSVVSGDNEQF
TRBJ2-2	TRBV12-3/TRBV12-4	ASRPNTGELV
TRBJ2-1	TRBV30	AWNEQF
TRBJ1-3	TRBV18	ASSPEGAAYGNTIY
TRBJ1-1	TRBV24-1	ATSDRWDTEAF
TRBJ2-6	TRBV15	ATSRDQQARGTISSGANVLT
TRBJ2-2	TRBV30	ASQRITGELF
TRBJ2-3	TRBV20-1	SAEAGVGLDTQY
TRBJ2-5	TRBV29-1	SVSDGAGTQY
TRBJ2-4	TRBV20-1	SARSTSVSKNIQY
TRBJ2-3	TRBV27	ASIPWGDTQY
TRBJ1-5	TRBV19	ASKYRAVGWNQPQH
TRBJ2-3	TRBV11-2	ASSLETGLAVTDTQY
TRBJ2-2	TRBV7-8	ASSLGRGTANTGELF
TRBJ2-1	TRBV11-2	ASSLRGGTENNEQF
TRBJ1-1	TRBV5-8	ASSLYRTGWNTEAF
TRBJ2-3	TRBV6-1	ASGLSHTDTQY
TRBJ2-7	TRBV6-1	ASRGRSKVYEQY
TRBJ1-2	TRBV2	ASLVTANYGYT
TRBJ1-1	TRBV2	ASSESQGTEAF
TRBJ1-2	TRBV30	AWRAARYGYT
TRBJ2-2	TRBV29-1	SVVGDTGELF
TRBJ2-2	TRBV4-1	ASSPQVGTGELF
TRBJ2-5	TRBV12-5	ASGRQGVETQY
TRBJ2-5	TRBV6-1	ATTIRLETQY
TRBJ1-2	TRBV18	ASSPTGAGYT